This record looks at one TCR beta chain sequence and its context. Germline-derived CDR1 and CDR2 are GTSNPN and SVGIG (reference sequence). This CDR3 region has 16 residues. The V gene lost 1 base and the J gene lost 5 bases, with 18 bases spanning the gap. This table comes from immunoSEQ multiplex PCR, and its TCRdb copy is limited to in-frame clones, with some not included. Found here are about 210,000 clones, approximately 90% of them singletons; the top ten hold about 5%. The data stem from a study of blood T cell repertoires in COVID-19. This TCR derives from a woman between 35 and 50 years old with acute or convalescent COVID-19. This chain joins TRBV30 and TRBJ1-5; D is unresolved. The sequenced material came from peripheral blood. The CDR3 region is CAWSAPRSDGYQPQHF. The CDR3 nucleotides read TGTGCCTGGAGTGCACCCCGTTCTGACGGGTATCAGCCCCAGCATTTT.